These 18 T cell receptor delta chains share one sample of origin, sequenced in a study of γδ T cells in repeated Plasmodium falciparum infection. Flow sorting of PBMC yielded separate Vgamma9/Vdelta2+ and Vdelta2-negative gammadelta T cell populations for bulk repertoire analysis. TCRdb re-called the multiplex PCR reads through CATT. The profile covers some 51,000 delta-chain clones, with roughly 1.9% appearing a single time and around 25% taken by the ten largest. Input material: gamma-delta T cells from blood. These receptors came from a pool of human donors (malaria-infected and uninfected, not separated).

The table lists this clone with many counts. The protein in TCRdb stems from a much larger clone and differs at residue 12 from this DNA's translation, likely a read error; here the protein is translated from the DNA. The chain joins TRAV38-2/DV8 to TRDJ1, with D possibly being TRDD3 (6 bases). Matching the DNA to germline supplied the J gene, which TCRdb does not give. Germline V gene lookup returns CDR1 TSESDYY and CDR2 QEAYKQQN. V lost 1 base, J lost 0 bases, and 25 bases lay in between. The CDR3 runs to 20 residues. CDR3 sequence reads: CAYRSFYFPWGHLYTDKLIF. The CDR3 region has the DNA TGTGCTTATAGGAGCTTCTACTTCCCCTGGGGACACTTGTACACCGATAAACTCATCTTT.

There are many counts of this clone. TCRdb's protein, taken from a much larger clone, differs from this DNA's translation at residue 5, likely owing to a read error; the protein displayed comes from the DNA. The V and J genes are TRDV2 and TRDJ1, with 8 bases aligning to TRDD3. The J gene, missing from TCRdb, was assigned here through DNA to germline matching. From germline, CDR1 is GEAIGNYY and CDR2 EKD. This CDR3 contains 15 residues. V lost 0 bases, J lost 10 bases, and 12 bases stayed unmatched. CDR3 region: CACDTLTGGSGGLIF. CDR3 coding DNA: TGTGCCTGTGACACCCTTACTGGGGGCTCCGGGGGACTCATCTTT.

This clone was picked up a small number of times. TCRdb shows a much larger clone's protein in place of this DNA's translation, and the two differ at residue 8, likely through a read error; the protein shown is translated from the DNA. The chain recombines TRDV1 with TRDJ1; 7 nucleotides match TRDD3. TCRdb carries no J gene annotation; the J gene was assigned here by matching the DNA with germline. V shed 0 bases, J shed 1 base, and the junction held 23 bases outside the gene matches. The CDR3 sequence is 22 residues long. CDR1 is TSWWSYY and CDR2 is QGS in the germline V gene. The CDR3: CALGELRTPTVRGIRCTDKLIF. In DNA form, the CDR3 reads TGTGCTCTTGGGGAACTTAGAACCCCTACCGTCCGGGGGATCCGATGCACCGATAAACTCATCTTT.

This clone has ten or more counts. V is TRDV2 and J is TRDJ1; 12 bases match TRDD3. As TCRdb names no J gene, one was assigned here on the basis of a DNA match to germline. The germline V gene has CDR1 GEAIGNYY and CDR2 EKD. V was clipped by 3 bases and J by 0 bases; unmatched bases: 13. CDR3 length equals 19 residues. The DNA for the CDR3 is TGTGCCTGTGACCCTCTAACTCTGGGGGATACGTTGTACACCGATAAACTCATCTTT. It translates to CACDPLTLGDTLYTDKLIF.

Details on this clone: The protein TCRdb lists belongs to a much larger clone and differs from this DNA's translation at residue 4, which points to a read error; the protein shown is made from the DNA. The chain employs TRDV1 and TRDJ1; 9 bases match TRDD3. The V gene's germline CDR1 is TSWWSYY and CDR2 QGS. This CDR3 contains 15 residues. CDR3 sequence (DNA): TGTGCTCTTAGGGAGGTACTGGGGGACACTGATAAACTCATCTTT. Translation gives CALREVLGDTDKLIF.

This clone was picked up many times. A read error likely explains why the TCRdb protein, taken from a much larger clone, differs from this DNA's translation at residue 18; the protein shown is translated from the DNA. The rearrangement links TRDV1 to TRDJ1; D may be TRDD3 (6 bases). Trimming removed 5 bases from V and 9 bases from J, with 40 bases in between. The germline gives CDR1 TSWWSYY, CDR2 QGS. This CDR3 comprises 21 residues. The CDR3 coding sequence is TGTGCTCTTGGGAGGTTTCTCTTAGGGCTGGGGATGCCCCATCAGCATATCGAACTCATCTTT. Its protein is CALGRFLLGLGMPHQHIELIF.

This clone was counted at least ten times. The protein given by TCRdb reflects a much larger clone and differs at residue 3 from this DNA's translation, likely from a read error; the protein shown is the DNA's translation. The chain links TRAV38-2/DV8 to TRDJ1, with D tentatively TRDD3 (5 bases). In the absence of a J gene in TCRdb, the DNA was matched to germline to assign it here. The CDR3 totals 19 residues. Germline V lookup: CDR1 TSESDYY, CDR2 QEAYKQQN. In DNA, the CDR3 is TGTGCTCATAGGAGCGCCCCCCGGGGTGGATGGGGAAAGACCGATAAACTCATCTTT. Translation: CAHRSAPRGGWGKTDKLIF.

This clone came up many times. Other DNA sequences from this sample encode an identical CDR3 as well. J is TRDJ1 and V is TRDV2, with D perhaps matching TRDD3 (6 bases). TCRdb does not report a J gene; here it was assigned by matching the DNA to germline references. Trimming pared 3 bases from V and 0 bases from J, leaving 13 bases between. This CDR3 is built from 15 residues. Per germline, CDR1 GEAIGNYY and CDR2 EKD. The CDR3 reads CACDVLGGYTDKLIF. In DNA, the CDR3 is TGTGCCTGTGACGTTTTGGGGGGGTACACCGATAAACTCATCTTT.

This clone was recorded at least ten times. It differs at one base from a far larger clone, so likely a read error. This sample includes further DNA sequences coding for the same CDR3. This CDR3 is CALGELRPYWGIPRADKLIF. As DNA, the CDR3 is TGTGCTCTTGGGGAACTACGCCCTTACTGGGGGATACCTCGAGCCGATAAACTCATCTTT. The chain joins TRDV1 to TRDJ1, with TRDD3 matching over 12 bases. TCRdb lists no J gene, so it was determined here by aligning the DNA to germline. The germline V gene has CDR1 TSWWSYY and CDR2 QGS. J lost 3 bases, V lost 0 bases, and 14 bases had no gene match. The CDR3 is 20 amino acids.

The table lists this clone with many counts. This sequence joins TRDV1 and TRDJ1, with D perhaps matching TRDD3 (6 bases). V was trimmed by 3 bases and J by 0 bases, leaving 23 bases between them. Germline V gene lookup returns CDR1 TSWWSYY and CDR2 QGS. The CDR3 is 19 amino acids. The CDR3 here is CALGERLQSGDWYTDKLIF. CDR3 coding DNA: TGTGCTCTTGGGGAGAGACTACAATCTGGGGATTGGTACACCGATAAACTCATCTTT.

This clone was observed a few times. The protein held in TCRdb is that of a much larger clone and does not match this DNA's translation at residue 18, likely because of a read error; the protein shown is translated from the DNA. This chain joins TRDV1 and TRDJ1, with 9 bases matching TRDD3. TCRdb carries no J gene annotation; the J gene was assigned here by matching the DNA with germline. From germline, CDR1 is TSWWSYY and CDR2 QGS. The CDR3 sequence is 22 residues long. V lost 2 bases and J lost 6; bases outside the gene matches: 28. CDR3 in amino acids: CALGEAHPVFRYWGTLANKLIF. For the CDR3, the DNA is TGTGCTCTTGGGGAAGCCCATCCGGTATTCCGGTACTGGGGGACATTGGCCAATAAACTCATCTTT.

The sample holds many counts of this clone. The mismatch at residue 7 between this DNA's translation and the TCRdb protein of a much larger clone likely reflects a read error; the protein shown is translated from the DNA. The V and J genes are TRDV2 and TRDJ1; the D is unclear. No J gene is reported in TCRdb; it was inferred here by comparing the DNA with germline. V shed 4 bases and J shed 3 bases, with 23 bases lying between them. CDR3 length: 17 residues. CDR1 is GEAIGNYY, CDR2 EKD, per germline. CDR3 region: CACEDLPGPRGADKLIF. Written as DNA, the CDR3 is TGTGCCTGTGAAGACTTGCCGGGTCCCAGAGGAGCCGATAAACTCATCTTT.

At least ten counts were recorded for this clone. Translating this DNA gives a protein that differs at residue 4 from the TCRdb one, which belongs to a much larger clone; a read error is likely, and the protein shown is this translation. In DNA form, the CDR3 reads TGTGCCTGTGGCTCAATGCCCGGTACTGGGGGATCCAACACCGATAAACTCATCTTT. Its translation is CACGSMPGTGGSNTDKLIF. The rearrangement joins TRDV2 to TRDJ1, with TRDD3 matching over 10 bases. TCRdb carries no J gene annotation; the J gene was assigned here by matching the DNA with germline. V was pared by 5 bases and J by 0 bases, with 17 bases of the junction left unmatched. The CDR3 spans 19 residues. The germline CDR1 and CDR2 sequences are GEAIGNYY and EKD.

As concerns this clone: TCRdb's protein, taken from a much larger clone, differs from this DNA's translation at residue 14, likely owing to a read error; the protein displayed comes from the DNA. V and J are TRDV3 and TRDJ1, with TRDD3 identical over 11 bases. The J gene was missing in TCRdb and was found by matching the end of the DNA to germline. This CDR3 has 21 amino acids. Per germline, CDR1 TVYSNPD and CDR2 GDNSRS (reference sequence). V was pared by 3 bases and J by 0 bases, with 24 bases of the junction left unmatched. The CDR3, as DNA: TGTGCCTTCCCTACTATGGGAGTGTACTGGGGGATAAGACCGCACACCGATAAACTCATCTTT. Its protein product is CAFPTMGVYWGIRPHTDKLIF.

This clone was counted a few times. It is likely a read error: a sequence one base away is far more abundant. Additional DNA sequences in this sample encode the identical CDR3. TRDV1 is the V gene, and the J gene was not called; TRDD2 is the table's D call and was not checked against the DNA. This CDR3 has 16 residues. Germline-derived CDR1 and CDR2 are TSWWSYY and QGS. The CDR3 nucleotides read TGTGCTCTTGGGGAACTCCAACCTTCCCCTCGAGTTAGACTCATCTTC. Amino acids: CALGELQPSPRVRLIF.

Ten or more counts support this clone. Translating this DNA gives a protein that differs at residue 13 from the TCRdb one, which belongs to a much larger clone; a read error is likely, and the protein shown is this translation. The sample holds other DNA sequences that translate to the same CDR3. This chain links TRDV1 with TRDJ1, with 9 bases aligning to TRDD3. TCRdb is silent on the J gene; assignment here came from matching the DNA to germline. J gave up 8 bases and V 1 base, and 23 bases lay outside the gene matches. The CDR3 is 20 residues long. Per germline, CDR1 TSWWSYY and CDR2 QGS. The CDR3 protein is CALGEPLSFWGIRVVSKLIF. The CDR3 bases are TGTGCTCTTGGGGAACCACTGAGTTTTTGGGGGATAAGAGTTGTTTCGAAACTCATCTTT.

About this clone: One base separates it from a far larger clone, so it is likely a read error. Other nucleotide sequences from this sample produce the same CDR3. The chain combines TRDV1 with TRDJ1, with 13 bases lining up with TRDD3. The J gene, left out of TCRdb, was set here by checking the DNA against germline. CDR3 length: 27 amino acids. CDR1 and CDR2 from the germline V gene are TSWWSYY and QGS. The CDR3 here is CALGEPSYYVLFDGYWGIRVRTDKLIF. As DNA, the CDR3 is TGCGCTCTTGGGGAACCGTCATACTACGTCCTATTTGATGGGTACTGGGGGATACGCGTTAGGACCGATAAACTCATCTTT.

A note on this clone: The TCRdb protein, from a much larger clone, departs from this DNA's translation at residue 15, likely by read error; the protein shown derives from the DNA. V is TRDV3 and J is TRDJ1; TRDD3 matches 11 bases. Assignment of the J gene here rests on matching the DNA to germline, because TCRdb gives none. The CDR3 loop spans 21 amino acids. Trimming at V came to 1 base and at J to 1 base, leaving 23 bases not matched to a gene. The germline V gene encodes CDR1 TVYSNPD and CDR2 GDNSRS (reference sequence). As DNA, the CDR3 is TGTGCCTTTATCCACCCTACGCACTGGGGGATAACGACGATTTTCACCGATAAACTCATCTTT. Its translation: CAFIHPTHWGITTIFTDKLIF.